This TCR beta chain comes out of a study of blood T cell repertoires in COVID-19. As for the study in general: From the United States, Italy and Spain came samples of acute and convalescent COVID-19. Sources were T cells, B-cell-depleted T cells, or PBMCs; the material itself was cDNA or gDNA.

V was clipped by 3 bases and J by 3 bases, with 9 bases between them. This CDR3 region has 13 residues. Germline V gene sequence: CDR1 SEHNR, CDR2 FQNEAQ (reference sequence). Enrollment of patients from Seattle took place during active infection, with longitudinal follow-up. In the authors' workflow: The authors estimated nucleated cell counts from reference gene primer amplification. Data came from immunoSEQ multiplex PCR; TCRdb stores just in-frame clones and leaves some out. V and J calls and clone size are copied from that table; D and trimming were computed from the DNA. The sample includes 250,000 to 350,000 clones, around nine tenths of them seen just once.

This TCR derives from a woman aged 25 to 39 with COVID-19, enrolled during active disease. The chain recombines TRBV7-9 with TRBJ2-7; unclear D gene. Sequenced input: peripheral blood. The CDR3 protein is CASSFSLDYEQYF. The DNA of the CDR3 is TGTGCCAGCAGCTTTTCCCTAGACTACGAGCAGTACTTC.